The present T cell receptor beta chain was sequenced within a study of vaccination and CD4 T cells after COVID-19. Study observations and caveats: Spike mono-reactive clones accounted for 304 of the 307 vaccine-specific clones found in convalescent patients. Only after vaccination were a median approximately 86% of convalescents' reactive clones seen.

Looked up from germline, CDR1 is LNHDA and CDR2 is SQIVND (reference sequence). V was clipped by 5 bases and J by 1 base, with 14 bases between them. The CDR3 sequence is 15 residues long. As for treatment: approximately 9-day PBMC culture with coronavirus spike peptide pools or control peptides (ViraFEST assay). Every positive PCR date fell between March and December 2020, earlier than the US Alpha, Beta and Delta variants. Researchers used the Oncomine TCR Beta short-read assay to sequence DNA from cultured CD4+ T cells. In TCRdb, the PCR reads were re-called with MiXCR into one record per CDR3 protein. The data show more than 15,000 distinct CDR3 sequences, around 59% seen once. Remarks on this clonotype: The antigen remains unidentified.

V is TRBV19 and J is TRBJ1-1; weak D call: TRBD1 (6 bases). This clonotype originated in a human donor who had recovered from COVID-19. Sequencing was carried out using CD4+ T cells from blood, cultured in vitro. CDR3 coding DNA: TGTGCCAGTAGTGCCCACAGGGCACCGAACACTGAAGCTTTCTTT. Its translation is CASSAHRAPNTEAFF.